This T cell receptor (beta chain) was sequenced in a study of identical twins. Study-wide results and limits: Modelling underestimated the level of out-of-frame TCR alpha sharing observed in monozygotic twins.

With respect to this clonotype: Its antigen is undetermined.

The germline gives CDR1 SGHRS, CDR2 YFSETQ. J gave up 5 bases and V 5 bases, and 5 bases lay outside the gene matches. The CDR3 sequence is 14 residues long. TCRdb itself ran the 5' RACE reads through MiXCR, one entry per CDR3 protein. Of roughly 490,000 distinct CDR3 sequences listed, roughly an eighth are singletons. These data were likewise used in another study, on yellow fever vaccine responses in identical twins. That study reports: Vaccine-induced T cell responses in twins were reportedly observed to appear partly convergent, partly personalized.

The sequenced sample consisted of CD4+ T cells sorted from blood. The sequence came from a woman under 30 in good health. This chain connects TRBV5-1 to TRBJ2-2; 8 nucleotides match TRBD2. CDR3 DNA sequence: TGCGCCAGCAGACTAGCGGAGATAACCGGGGAGCTGTTTTTT. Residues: CASRLAEITGELFF.